This record covers a single TCR beta chain. This specimen belongs to a study of OX40 agonist ivuxolimab in advanced cancers. The CDR3 loop spans 14 amino acids. CDR1 is MGHRA and CDR2 is YSYEKL in the germline V gene. J gave up 2 bases and V 6 bases, and 6 bases lay outside the gene matches. Profiled with immunoSEQ multiplex PCR; TCRdb holds only in-frame clones, not every one. Of tens of thousands of clones detected, about 90% appear once; the ten largest clones hold roughly 28%. This sequence joins TRBV4-1 and TRBJ2-5, with 7 bases that match TRBD1. The receptor comes from an adult with an advanced solid tumor such as melanoma, head and neck, liver or kidney cancer. Sequences were derived from CD4+ or CD8+ T cells sorted from blood, sampled in a trial of the OX40 agonist ivuxolimab. CDR3 DNA sequence: TGCGCCAGCAGGTCCGGGACAGCACAAGAGACCCAGTACTTC. Its protein is CASRSGTAQETQYF.